Sequencing of this TCR beta chain was carried out in a study of cytomegalovirus exposure and HLA in healthy donors. V lost 4 bases and J lost 7, with 20 bases in between. Germline V CDR1 and CDR2: LNHDA, SQIVND (reference sequence). The CDR3 runs 16 residues. The PCR made use of 60 Vbeta and 13 Jbeta primers. Sequencing used immunoSEQ multiplex PCR; TCRdb keeps in-frame clones, though not all of them. The sample features around 140,000 clones, with 1.5% to 1.7% in its top ten. This chain uses TRBV19 with TRBJ2-4; possibly TRBD1 for D (6 bases). The sequence was obtained from a woman aged 40 to 50 in good health and CMV-seronegative. The material sequenced was PBMCs. CDR3 sequence reads: CASSTSPTGQWNIQYF. As DNA, the CDR3 is TGTGCCAGTAGTACCTCTCCTACAGGGCAGTGGAACATTCAGTACTTC.